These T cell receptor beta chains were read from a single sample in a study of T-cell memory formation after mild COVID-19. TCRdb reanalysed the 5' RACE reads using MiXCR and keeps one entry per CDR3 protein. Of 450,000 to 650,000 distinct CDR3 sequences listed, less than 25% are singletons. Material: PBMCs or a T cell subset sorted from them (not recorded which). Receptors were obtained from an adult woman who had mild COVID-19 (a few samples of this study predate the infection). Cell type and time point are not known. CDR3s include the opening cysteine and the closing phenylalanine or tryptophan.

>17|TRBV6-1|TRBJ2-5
CASSEAGRASHQETQYF
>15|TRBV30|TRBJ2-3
CAWSTRGRGTDTQYF
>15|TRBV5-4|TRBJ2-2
CASSLRGGPAGELFF
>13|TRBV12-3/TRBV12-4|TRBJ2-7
CASSPDRDGEQYF
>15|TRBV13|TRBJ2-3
CASSLRVFNTDTQYF
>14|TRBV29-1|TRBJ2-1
CSVRPSGRNYEQFF
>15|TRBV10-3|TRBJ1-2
CAISEQGPAAYGYTF
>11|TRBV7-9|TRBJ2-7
CASSAGLEQYF
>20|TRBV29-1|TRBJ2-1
CSASPGTSGRPSSLRAEQFF
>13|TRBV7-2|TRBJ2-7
CASSGGASYEQYF
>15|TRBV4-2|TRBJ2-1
CASSPRRGQDNEQFF
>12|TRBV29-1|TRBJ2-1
CSAEQSYNEQFF
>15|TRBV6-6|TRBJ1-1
CASMQDTRMNTEAFF
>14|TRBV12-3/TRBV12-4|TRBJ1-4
CASSRGRRNEKLFF
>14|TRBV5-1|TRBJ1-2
CASSWSGAGFGYTF
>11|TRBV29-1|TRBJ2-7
CSVWDSYEQYF
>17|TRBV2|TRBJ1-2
CASSGPGQGVDRYGYTF
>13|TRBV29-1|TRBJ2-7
CSVVPTNSYEQYF
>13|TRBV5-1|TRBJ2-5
CASSLMGQGTQYF
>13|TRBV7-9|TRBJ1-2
CASSLVWRDGYTF
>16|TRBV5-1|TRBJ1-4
CASSLAPTGTNEKLFF
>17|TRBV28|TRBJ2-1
CASSYGVAGVSYNEQFF
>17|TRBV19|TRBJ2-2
CASIQTGLAGVTGELFF